The 5 T cell receptor beta chains below were found in one sample sequenced in a study of Graves' ophthalmopathy and Graves' hyperthyroidism. The authors amplified TCR beta CDR3 regions, and they did so from RNA transcripts for repertoire sequencing. HTBI primers served in a first-round RT-PCR, which a second-round multiplex PCR followed. TCRdb analysed the multiplex PCR reads with MiXCR anew, one entry per CDR3 protein. The profile covers about 620,000 distinct CDR3 sequences, with 20% to 25% appearing a single time and about 6.6% taken by the ten largest. Sequenced sample: peripheral blood. These receptor sequences come from a woman aged 18 to 35 with stable Graves' hyperthyroidism. Some clones in this sample may be carry-over from other donors' samples.

Ten or more counts support this clonotype. The gene calls are TRBV29-1 and TRBJ1-1, with 7 bases fitting TRBD1. This CDR3 region has 13 residues. V gave up 4 bases and J gave up 4 bases; unmatched junction bases: 6. In germline, CDR1 is SQVTM, CDR2 ANQGSEA. This chain's CDR3 is CSVVRDSATEAFF. The CDR3 nucleotides read TGCAGCGTTGTACGGGACAGTGCCACTGAAGCTTTCTTT.

This clonotype was detected ten times or more. The V gene is TRBV20-1, the J gene TRBJ1-5; TRBD1 agrees at 7 bases. This CDR3 has 12 amino acids. Germline V gives CDR1 DFQATT, CDR2 SNEGSKA (reference sequence). J was trimmed by 2 bases and V by 8 bases; bases with no gene match: 3. The CDR3: CSSGQGNQPQHF. The CDR3 DNA reads as TGCAGTTCCGGACAGGGCAATCAGCCCCAGCATTTT.

This clonotype was seen repeatedly, ten times or more. The gene calls are TRBV9 and TRBJ2-7; 10 bases line up with TRBD2. The CDR3 has 14 amino acids. V dropped 7 bases and J dropped 5; count of bases not matched to a gene: 9. From germline, CDR1 is SGDLS and CDR2 YYNGEE. CDR3 nucleotide sequence: TGTGCCAGCTTACAGCGGGAGGGCCTCGACGAGCAGTACTTC. Translating it yields CASLQREGLDEQYF.

The rearrangement links TRBV29-1 to TRBJ2-5; 8 bases agree with TRBD1. Germline V gene data show CDR1 as SQVTM and CDR2 as ANQGSEA. CDR3 length equals 13 residues. The trim removed 5 bases at V and 5 bases at J, leaving 7 bases unmatched. The CDR3 region has the DNA TGCAGCGTTCAGACCTGGACAGGGGAGACCCAGTACTTC. It codes for CSVQTWTGETQYF.

This clonotype was picked up a small number of times. The CDR3 spells CASSIAWGSSYEQYF. CDR3 sequence (DNA): TGTGCCAGTAGTATAGCTTGGGGTAGCTCCTACGAGCAGTACTTC. The rearrangement links TRBV19 to TRBJ2-7; the D is unclear. Deletions cut 1 base from V and 0 bases from J, with 10 bases between. The CDR3 extends over 15 amino acids. Germline CDR1 LNHDA, CDR2 SQIVND (reference sequence). Full variable domain (rest looked up from reference TRBV19 and TRBJ2-7): DGGITQSPKYLFRKEGQNVTLSCEQNLNHDAMYWYRQDPGQGLRLIYYSQIVNDFQKGDIAEGYSVSREKKESFPLTVTSAQKNPTAFYLCASSIAWGSSYEQYFGPGTRLTVT.